This T cell receptor (beta chain) comes out of a study of neurological immune-mediated disorders (dated by TCRdb to between 2019 and 2020). Broadly, across the study: Among the 35 or so multiple sclerosis patients, 31 had relapsing-remitting MS and 3 had secondary progressive MS. Longitudinal samples, technical triplicates and paired sorted CD4+ and CD8+ T-cell subsets, alongside PBMC samples, were included among the roughly 96 TCR-beta libraries. Using UMI-based sequencing, the study compared peripheral blood TCR-beta repertoires from patients with HTLV-I-associated myelopathy (HAM/TSP), patients with multiple sclerosis, and healthy controls. The cohort included some 68 subjects: around 15 with HAM/TSP, around 35 with multiple sclerosis, and around 20 healthy controls. Each longitudinal HAM/TSP and healthy donor was sampled at 3 time-points spaced at about 3-45 month intervals.

Results and caveats for the whole study, not just this receptor: In phylogenetic analysis, the repertoires of 18 of 34 MS patients grouped into a cluster of related CDR3 sequences, which suggests a possible signature at the repertoire level. Expanded clones from different subjects shared no identical CDR3 amino acid sequences, which suggests that TCR-beta repertoires were private in all groups. No association of the MS cluster with clinical or MRI features was observed, and the need for larger cohorts was stated by the authors. The highest TCR clonal expansion was observed in HAM/TSP patients, whereas the lowest was observed in MS patients, even when compared with healthy controls.

cDNA synthesis used template-switch 5'RACE with a primer carrying a 10-nucleotide random unique molecular identifier tagging each TCR transcript. Each sequencing run produced over 160 million TCR-beta sequences covering 15-18 subjects. Total RNA was extracted with the RNeasy kit. Using the KAPA Real-time Library Amplification kit, TCR-beta VDJ regions were amplified with primers for the TCR constant region and the 5'RACE anchor. Sample indexes and Illumina adaptors were added in a first PCR, and a second PCR then increased library yield. The roughly 650 bp TCR product was size-selected on a 2% E-gel SizeSelection system after Ampure bead purification. Before pooling, library quality was checked on a Bioanalyzer, concentration was measured with Qubit, and libraries were quantified with the Kapa Library Quantification kit. Paired-end 2 x 150 bp sequencing of the libraries was performed on an Illumina HiSeq 2500. To increase sequence diversity, roughly 24-30% phiX was spiked into each library pool. On the study's bioinformatics: The UMI-based MiGEC pipeline processed quality-filtered reads and removed over 80% of raw TCR sequences during error correction. IMGT germline references were used for aligning VDJ genes, and each clonotype was defined as a unique CDR3 amino acid sequence together with its V-J genes. Clonal expansion, Shannon diversity and CDR3 relatedness were evaluated with VDJtools (CalcPairwiseDistances, ClusterSamples), while phylogenetic trees were built in CLCbio workbench. Clones with at least 8 unique UMIs were defined as expanded, with this threshold being based on coefficient-of-variation modelling across technical triplicates. TCRdb trimmed public reads at Q25 via fastp, called clones via MiXCR and kept in-frame beta chains. Rows with a matching CDR3 protein are joined into one entry that keeps the most common DNA and genes. Here the V and J calls rest on TCRdb's processing, not on the authors' analysis. For this sample there are tens of thousands of distinct CDR3 sequences; about 3.3% appear just once. Around 7.7% of the sample is taken by the ten largest.

The meaning of the sample's time point label: longitudinal time-point 1 (baseline). Libraries from unsorted PBMCs were made from 2 million PBMCs kept in RNAlater at -80 degrees C until RNA extraction. Multiple sclerosis patients were enrolled in a US clinical protocol evaluating disease progression by magnetic resonance imaging. Peripheral blood underwent Ficoll-Hypaque density gradient centrifugation to isolate PBMCs, which were then cryopreserved in liquid nitrogen. The sample holds many counts of this clonotype. Its antigen specificity is not known. No quality values exist for individual bases; no much larger clone is one base distant. V is pruned by 4 bases and J by 7 bases, leaving 10 bases of the junction without a gene match. Measured from the cysteine to the phenylalanine, the CDR3 is 15 residues long. Solely the CDR3 DNA is kept, with 45 bases framed from the first base. According to the germline V gene, CDR1 reads SGHAT and CDR2 reads FQNNGV.

The clonotype originates from a woman aged 55-69 years with multiple sclerosis. Material: PBMCs. The rearranged chain carries TRBV11-2 and TRBJ2-1, with 7 middle bases fitting TRBD1. For the CDR3, the sequence is CASSSGSGTDNEQFF. The base sequence is TGTGCCAGCAGCTCGGGATCCGGGACAGATAATGAGCAGTTCTTC.